A single sample gave rise to the 29 T cell receptor beta chains below, sequenced in a study of blood T cell repertoires in COVID-19 (dated by TCRdb to about 2020). Libraries were made using the immunoSEQ multiplex PCR assay. TCRdb mirrors the immuneACCESS table, restricted to in-frame sequences. Some clones are absent from its copies; in checked studies, under half trace to an unresolved V gene, and the reason for the others is unknown. This sample gives 200,000 to 300,000 clones in total; 90% of them show up just once. Clones ranked in the top ten supply 3.7% of the sample. Sequencing was carried out using peripheral blood. The origin of the receptors is a woman aged 40 to 55 with acute or convalescent COVID-19.

The gene calls are TRBV7-9 and TRBJ2-2; 7 bases are shared with TRBD1. The J segment lost 6 bases and the V segment lost 3 bases, leaving 10 bases of the junction unmatched. In germline, CDR1 is SEHNR, CDR2 FQNEAQ (reference sequence). The CDR3 is 16 amino acids. The CDR3 protein is CASSFGNRGNSGELFF. CDR3 sequence (DNA): TGTGCCAGCAGCTTCGGGAACAGGGGAAATTCCGGGGAGCTGTTTTTT.

This chain uses TRBV7-2 with TRBJ1-3; D is ambiguous. The CDR3 length is 15 residues. The ends were cut back, 0 bases at V and 4 bases at J, with 10 bases in the middle. CDR1 and CDR2 from the germline V gene are SGHTA and FQGNSA. The CDR3 DNA sequence: TGTGCCAGCAGCTTAGCGACGGGAAGGGGAAACACCATATATTTT. Translating it yields CASSLATGRGNTIYF.

Written as DNA, the CDR3 is TGTGCCAGCACCCAGGGGTCCTATGGCTACACCTTC. Its protein is CASTQGSYGYTF. The gene calls are TRBV11-2 and TRBJ1-2, with D possibly matching TRBD1 (6 bases). Germline loops: CDR1 SGHAT, CDR2 FQNNGV. Trimming stripped 7 bases from V and 4 bases from J, with 10 bases between. The CDR3 spans 12 residues.

J is TRBJ1-1 and V is TRBV7-9; D is uncertain. Per germline, CDR1 SEHNR and CDR2 FQNEAQ (reference sequence). The CDR3 is 12 residues long. Trimming cost V 7 bases and J 7 bases, with 13 bases left between them. The CDR3 loop is CASNREESEAFF. CDR3 nucleotides: TGTGCCAGCAACCGGGAAGAGAGTGAAGCTTTCTTT. The entire variable domain, with the rest obtained from reference TRBV7-9 and TRBJ1-1, is as follows: DTGVSQNPRHKITKRGQNVTFRCDPISEHNRLYWYRQTLGQGPEFLTYFQNEAQLEKSRLLSDRFSAERPKGSFSTLEIQRTEQGDSAMYLCASNREESEAFFGQGTRLTVV.

V gene TRBV28 combines with J gene TRBJ1-1; TRBD1 is a possible D gene (6 bases). This CDR3 contains 15 residues. The germline V and J ends were trimmed by 3 bases and 3 bases, with 14 bases remaining between them. Germline CDR1 reads MDHEN; CDR2 reads SYDVKM. The CDR3 protein is CASSFPERGHTEAFF. As DNA, the CDR3 is TGTGCCAGCAGTTTTCCTGAGCGGGGGCACACTGAAGCTTTCTTT.

The genes are TRBV2 and TRBJ1-3; 8 bases fit TRBD1. The CDR3 is made up of 16 amino acids. Germline values: CDR1 SNHLY, CDR2 FYNNEI. The V gene end was trimmed by 4 bases and the J gene end by 2 bases; junction bases not matched to a gene: 7. CDR3 sequence (DNA): TGTGCCAGCAGTGCCAGGGGGCTAGTGACTGGAAACACCATATATTTT. Protein: CASSARGLVTGNTIYF.

This chain uses TRBV11-2 with TRBJ1-6; D unclear. The CDR3 length is 15 residues. CDR1 and CDR2 from the germline V gene are SGHAT and FQNNGV. Trimming shortened V by 1 base and J by 6 bases, and 10 bases separated the two germline ends. The CDR3 here is CASSLALTSNSPLHF. CDR3 DNA: TGTGCCAGCAGCTTAGCCCTTACTTCTAATTCACCCCTCCACTTT.

Comments on this clone: At one boundary the junction diverges from the germline segment, which might be a read error. This sequence joins TRBV6-4 and TRBJ2-3, with D possibly being TRBD2 (5 bases). The CDR3 totals 13 residues. The germline CDR1 and CDR2 sequences are MRHNA and SNTAGT. The CDR3 DNA reads TGTGCCACCAGTTGGTCCGAGGGAGATACGCAGTATTTT. It is translated as CATSWSEGDTQYF.

V gene TRBV18 combines with J gene TRBJ2-5; 12 bases agree with TRBD2. In germline, CDR1 is KGHSH, CDR2 LQKENI. After removal of 2 bases from V and 5 bases from J, the junction contained 3 bases not matched to a gene. This CDR3 is 15 amino acids long. This CDR3 is CASSPGLAGKETQYF. The CDR3 nucleotides are TGTGCCAGCTCACCAGGACTAGCGGGGAAGGAGACCCAGTACTTC.

The rearrangement links TRBV18 to TRBJ1-5; TRBD1 agrees at 9 bases. V shed 6 bases, J shed 5 bases, and the junction held 2 bases outside the gene matches. The CDR3 consists of 13 residues. The germline CDR1 and CDR2 sequences are KGHSH and LQKENI. Here the CDR3 DNA reads TGTGCCAGCTCGGGGGACAGGGATCAGCCCCAGCATTTT. As protein: CASSGDRDQPQHF.

This chain uses TRBV7-9 with TRBJ1-1; D possibly corresponds to TRBD1 (5 bases). V lost 4 bases and J lost 0, with 12 bases in between. The CDR3 has 15 residues. Germline CDR1 is SEHNR and CDR2 is FQNEAQ (reference sequence). CDR3 region: CASSSLAGLNTEAFF. Written as DNA, the CDR3 is TGTGCCAGCAGCTCCCTGGCAGGGTTGAACACTGAAGCTTTCTTT.

The count of this clone is one. The chain employs TRBV5-5 and TRBJ1-6; D is unresolved. Trimming removed 5 bases at V and 6 bases at J, with 12 bases between. CDR3 length equals 14 residues. From germline, CDR1 is SGHKS and CDR2 YYEKEE (reference sequence). The CDR3, as DNA: TGTGCCAGCAGTATCGGGGTGCCTAATTCACCCCTCCACTTT. This encodes CASSIGVPNSPLHF.

The J gene is TRBJ2-7, the V gene TRBV15, with 7 bases lining up with TRBD2. J was trimmed by 3 bases and V by 0 bases; bases with no gene match: 11. CDR3 length: 17 residues. Looked up from germline, CDR1 is LNHNV and CDR2 is YYDKDF (reference sequence). The CDR3 is CATSRDWGGRSLYEQYV. DNA of the CDR3: TGTGCCACCAGCAGAGATTGGGGGGGGAGATCTCTCTACGAGCAGTACGTC.

Regarding this clone: Within the sample, other DNA sequences also encode this same CDR3. This chain uses TRBV18 with TRBJ1-2; 7 nucleotides line up with TRBD1. Germline loops: CDR1 KGHSH, CDR2 LQKENI. V was clipped by 6 bases and J by 3 bases; unmatched bases: 4. This CDR3 contains 13 residues. In DNA, the CDR3 is TGTGCCAGCTCGCTTCAGGGGGACTATGGCTACACCTTC. Translated, it gives CASSLQGDYGYTF.

V usage is TRBV5-1 and J usage is TRBJ1-6; 7 nucleotides agree with TRBD1. The CDR3 has 14 amino acids. The J segment lost 8 bases and the V segment lost 4 bases, leaving 6 bases of the junction unmatched. Germline CDR1 and CDR2: SGHRS and YFSETQ. CDR3: CASSPGTEHSPLHF. The CDR3 DNA reads as TGCGCCAGCAGCCCCGGGACAGAGCATTCACCCCTCCACTTT.

This clone was counted a single time. The V gene is TRBV12-3 or TRBV12-4, the J gene TRBJ1-2; D unclear. CDR3 length: 12 amino acids. Trimming took off 1 base at V and 5 bases at J, with 5 bases between the two ends. Here the CDR3 reads CASSLDLYGYTF. CDR3 nucleotide sequence: TGTGCCAGCAGTTTAGATCTTTATGGCTACACCTTC.

This chain connects TRBV2 to TRBJ1-1; TRBD1 matches 7 bases. The ends lost 7 bases at V and 3 bases at J; junction bases unmatched: 11. Looked up from germline, CDR1 is SNHLY and CDR2 is FYNNEI. The CDR3 runs to 15 residues. The CDR3 loop is CASTRDRVVYTEAFF. As DNA, the CDR3 is TGTGCCAGCACCCGCGACAGGGTCGTATACACTGAAGCTTTCTTT.

The CDR3 bases are TGTGCCAGCTCTCCGAAGCCGGGACAAGGCTACGAGCAGTACGTC. Translation gives CASSPKPGQGYEQYV. This rearrangement joins TRBV18 to TRBJ2-7, with D perhaps TRBD1 (6 bases). Between the trimmed V and J ends, which lost 6 bases and 3 bases, there was a span of 18 bases. CDR1 is KGHSH, CDR2 LQKENI, per germline. The CDR3 sequence is 15 residues long.

The V and J genes are TRBV10-2 and TRBJ2-4; D is perhaps TRBD2 (5 bases). This CDR3 is built from 13 residues. Germline V gene lookup returns CDR1 WSHSY and CDR2 SAAADI. V dropped 4 bases and J dropped 1 base, with 5 bases sitting between them. CDR3 DNA: TGCGCCAGCAGTGGAGGGGCCAAAAACATTCAGTACTTC. Translation gives CASSGGAKNIQYF.

V gene TRBV4-1 combines with J gene TRBJ2-5; 12 bases align to TRBD2. The CDR3 sequence is 16 residues long. Trimming cost V 8 bases and J 2 bases; bases outside gene matches: 9. Germline CDR1 is MGHRA and CDR2 is YSYEKL. The CDR3 loop reads CASRRLAGARQETQYF. For the CDR3, the DNA is TGCGCCAGCCGAAGACTAGCGGGGGCCCGTCAAGAGACCCAGTACTTC.

The chain couples TRBV5-1 to TRBJ2-5; 10 bases align to TRBD1. CDR1 SGHRS and CDR2 YFSETQ come from the germline V gene. The V segment lost 4 bases and the J segment 5 bases; nucleotides outside the gene matches: 8. There are 15 residues in the CDR3. CDR3 DNA: TGCGCCAGCAGCACGGGACAGGGGAAGGGGGAGACCCAGTACTTC. Its translation: CASSTGQGKGETQYF.

V is TRBV6-5 and J is TRBJ1-1; D is undetermined. Deletions cut 5 bases from V and 7 bases from J, with 11 bases between. The CDR3 loop spans 12 amino acids. Germline V gene sequence: CDR1 MNHEY, CDR2 SVGAGI. CDR3 sequence (DNA): TGTGCCAGCAGTAGAACTTTAAATGAAGCTTTCTTT. Its protein product is CASSRTLNEAFF.

This chain connects TRBV4-1 to TRBJ2-3, with D perhaps TRBD2 (6 bases). This CDR3 has 18 amino acids. Per germline, CDR1 MGHRA and CDR2 YSYEKL. The ends were cut back, 1 base at V and 1 base at J, with 18 bases in the middle. Here the CDR3 DNA reads TGCGCCAGCAGCCAAGGTTTGTGGGCGGCTAGCGGCACAGATACGCAGTATTTT. Translating it yields CASSQGLWAASGTDTQYF.

V is TRBV27 and J is TRBJ2-1, with TRBD2 identical over 9 bases. Germline V gene lookup returns CDR1 MNHEY and CDR2 SMNVEV (reference sequence). The CDR3 is 15 residues long. J was trimmed by 9 bases and V by 3 bases; bases with no gene match: 9. The CDR3 nucleotides are TGTGCCAGCAGTTTCGGGGCGGGGGGGAGAGTTGAGCAGTTCTTC. This codes for CASSFGAGGRVEQFF.

The chain couples TRBV6-6 to TRBJ1-2; 7 bases fit TRBD1. Trimming removed 6 bases from V and 0 bases from J; junction bases left unmatched: 4. Per germline, CDR1 MNHNY and CDR2 SVGAGI (reference sequence). This CDR3 spans 14 amino acids. The CDR3 nucleotides are TGTGCCAGCAGCCCCAGGGGGACTAACTATGGCTACACCTTC. It specifies CASSPRGTNYGYTF.

The V and J genes are TRBV6-2 or TRBV6-3 and TRBJ1-2; D remains unclear. Germline CDR1 reads MNHEY; CDR2 reads SVGEGT. The CDR3 consists of 15 residues. V lost 6 bases, J lost 2 bases, and 16 bases lay in between. CDR3 coding DNA: TGTGCCAGCAGCCCCAACAGCCAAACAAACTATGGCTACACCTTC. It is translated as CASSPNSQTNYGYTF.

This chain connects TRBV4-1 to TRBJ2-2, with 9 bases aligning to TRBD1. Per the germline V gene, CDR1 is MGHRA and CDR2 is YSYEKL. The CDR3 is 14 amino acids. Trimming cost V 4 bases and J 7 bases; bases outside gene matches: 4. The CDR3 DNA sequence: TGCGCCAGCAGCCTTGGGACAGGGAACGGGGAGCTGTTTTTT. Translation gives CASSLGTGNGELFF.

The rearrangement links TRBV15 to TRBJ2-5; the D is unclear. CDR3 size: 14 residues. The germline V and J ends were trimmed by 0 bases and 5 bases, with 10 bases remaining between them. CDR1 and CDR2 (germline): LNHNV, YYDKDF (reference sequence). CDR3: CATSRESVSETQYF. The CDR3 bases are TGTGCCACCAGCAGAGAATCCGTCTCTGAGACCCAGTACTTC. The entire variable domain, with the rest obtained from reference TRBV15 and TRBJ2-5, is as follows: DAMVIQNPRYQVTQFGKPVTLSCSQTLNHNVMYWYQQKSSQAPKLLFHYYDKDFNNEADTPDNFQSRRPNTSFCFLDIRSPGLGDTAMYLCATSRESVSETQYFGPGTRLLVL.

The rearrangement joins TRBV30 to TRBJ2-1; D remains ambiguous. This CDR3 spans 10 amino acids. V was trimmed by 4 bases and J by 7 bases, leaving 5 bases between them. In germline, CDR1 is GTSNPN, CDR2 SVGIG (reference sequence). The CDR3 DNA reads TGTGCCTGGATGCGGAATGAGCAGTTCTTC. It is translated as CAWMRNEQFF.